The clone carrying this T cell receptor beta chain was observed many times. V was shortened by 3 bases and J by 5 bases, with 7 bases between the two germline ends. Germline loops: CDR1 KGHSH, CDR2 LQKENI. This CDR3 is 13 amino acids long. This sample was taken from a study of spatial heterogeneity in lung cancer. Time point described: sample taken at primary tumor resection. Donors were under 90 untreated early-stage non-small cell lung cancer patients. Sequencing of whole RNA from tumor, nontumor lung or frozen PBMC involved no sorting. TCRdb independently ran MiXCR on the 5' RACE reads; one entry per CDR3 protein. The data hold some 40,000 distinct CDR3 sequences, with approximately 3.1% observed a single time.

This TCR came from a male donor with early-stage non-small cell lung cancer. Specimen: normal lung tissue next to the tumor, collected at surgery. V is TRBV18 and J is TRBJ2-2, with D uncertain. The CDR3 spells CASSPTETGELFF. In nucleotides, the CDR3 is TGTGCCAGCTCACCGACGGAGACCGGGGAGCTGTTTTTT.